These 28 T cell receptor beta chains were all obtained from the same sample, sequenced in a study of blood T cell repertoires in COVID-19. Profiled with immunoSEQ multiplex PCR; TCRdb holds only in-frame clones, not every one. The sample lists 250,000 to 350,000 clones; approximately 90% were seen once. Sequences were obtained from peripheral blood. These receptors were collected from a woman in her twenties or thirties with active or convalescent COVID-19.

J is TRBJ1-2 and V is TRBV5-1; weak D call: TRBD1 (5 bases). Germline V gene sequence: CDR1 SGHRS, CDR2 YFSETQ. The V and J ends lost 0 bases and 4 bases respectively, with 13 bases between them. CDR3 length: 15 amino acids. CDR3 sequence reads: CASSLASGAGYGYTF. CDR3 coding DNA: TGCGCCAGCAGCTTGGCCAGTGGGGCCGGCTATGGCTACACCTTC.

CDR3 sequence reads: CASSLGQDQPQHF. Written as DNA, the CDR3 is TGTGCCAGCAGTTTAGGTCAGGATCAGCCCCAGCATTTT. V is TRBV28 and J is TRBJ1-5; D gene ambiguous. The CDR3 extends over 13 amino acids. Looked up from germline, CDR1 is MDHEN and CDR2 is SYDVKM. Trimming stripped 2 bases from V and 5 bases from J, with 7 bases between.

The CDR3 region is CASSLGLPWGAQYF. In DNA, the CDR3 is TGTGCCAGCAGCCTGGGACTCCCTTGGGGGGCCCAGTACTTC. The V gene is TRBV6-2 or TRBV6-3, the J gene TRBJ2-5; D may be TRBD2 (6 bases). Trimming left V 6 bases short and J 9 bases short, with 20 bases between. The CDR3 is 14 residues long. Germline CDR1 reads MNHEY; CDR2 reads SVGEGT.

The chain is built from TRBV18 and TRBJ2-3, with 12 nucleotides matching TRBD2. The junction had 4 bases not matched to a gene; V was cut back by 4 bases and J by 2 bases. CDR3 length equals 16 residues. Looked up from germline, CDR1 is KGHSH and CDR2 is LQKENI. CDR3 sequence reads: CASSRTSGGLTDTQYF. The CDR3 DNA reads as TGTGCCAGCTCACGAACTAGCGGGGGGCTCACAGATACGCAGTATTTT.

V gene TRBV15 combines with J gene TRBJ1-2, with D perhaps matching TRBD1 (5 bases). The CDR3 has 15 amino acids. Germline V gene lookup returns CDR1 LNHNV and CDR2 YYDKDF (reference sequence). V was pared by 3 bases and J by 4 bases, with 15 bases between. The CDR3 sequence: CATSSTIQGSYGYTF. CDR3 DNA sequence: TGTGCCACCAGCAGCACGATCCAGGGATCCTATGGCTACACCTTC.

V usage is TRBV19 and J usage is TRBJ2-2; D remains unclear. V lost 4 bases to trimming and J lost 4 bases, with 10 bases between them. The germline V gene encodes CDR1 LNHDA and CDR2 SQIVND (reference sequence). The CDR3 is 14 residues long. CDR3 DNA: TGTGCCAGTAGTAACCCCGGTAGCACCGGGGAGCTGTTTTTT. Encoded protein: CASSNPGSTGELFF.

This chain's CDR3 is CASSPPGWRLGGETQYF. As DNA, the CDR3 is TGTGCCAGCTCACCACCGGGTTGGCGCCTCGGGGGAGAGACCCAGTACTTC. The V call is TRBV18, the J call TRBJ2-5, with a tentative D call TRBD2 (6 bases). CDR3 size: 17 residues. The germline gives CDR1 KGHSH, CDR2 LQKENI. V was clipped by 0 bases and J by 4 bases, with 18 bases between them.

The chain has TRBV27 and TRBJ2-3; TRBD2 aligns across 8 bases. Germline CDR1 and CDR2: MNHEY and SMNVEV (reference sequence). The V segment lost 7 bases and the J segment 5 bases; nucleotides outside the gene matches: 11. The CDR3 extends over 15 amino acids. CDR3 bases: TGTGCCAGCATCTTACGGGGGGGCCTGGGAGATACGCAGTATTTT. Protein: CASILRGGLGDTQYF.

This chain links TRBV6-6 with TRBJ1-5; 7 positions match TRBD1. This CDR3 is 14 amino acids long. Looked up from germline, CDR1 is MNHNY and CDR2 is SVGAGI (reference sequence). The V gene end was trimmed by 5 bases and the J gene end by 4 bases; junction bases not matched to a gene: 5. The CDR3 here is CASSDEDRNQPQHF. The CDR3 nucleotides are TGTGCCAGCAGTGACGAGGACAGGAATCAGCCCCAGCATTTT.

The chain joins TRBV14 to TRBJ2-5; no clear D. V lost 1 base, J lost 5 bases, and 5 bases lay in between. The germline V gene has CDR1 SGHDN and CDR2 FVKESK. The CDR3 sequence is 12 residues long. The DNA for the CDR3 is TGTGCCAGCAGCCAAGTGAGGGAGACCCAGTACTTC. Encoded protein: CASSQVRETQYF.

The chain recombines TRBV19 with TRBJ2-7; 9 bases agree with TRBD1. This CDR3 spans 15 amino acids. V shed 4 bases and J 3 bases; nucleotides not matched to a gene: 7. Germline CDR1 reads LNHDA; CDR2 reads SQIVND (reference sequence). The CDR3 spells CASSTRDRASYEQYF. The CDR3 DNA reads TGTGCCAGTAGTACACGGGACAGGGCCAGCTACGAGCAGTACTTC.

CDR3 nucleotide sequence: TGCGCCAGCAGCCAAGAACGGGGGTTAGCAACTAATGAAAAACTGTTTTTT. Its translation is CASSQERGLATNEKLFF. The V gene is TRBV4-3, the J gene TRBJ1-4; D might be TRBD1 (5 bases). Germline V gene data show CDR1 as LGHNA and CDR2 as YSLEER. Trimming removed 0 bases from V and 0 bases from J, with 11 bases in between. The CDR3 is 17 amino acids.

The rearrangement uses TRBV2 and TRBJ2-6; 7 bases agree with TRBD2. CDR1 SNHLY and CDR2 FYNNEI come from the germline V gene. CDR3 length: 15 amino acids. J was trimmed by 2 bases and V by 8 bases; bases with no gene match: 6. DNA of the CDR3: TGTGCCAGCGGGACTACCTTAGCTGGGGCCAACGTCCTGACTTTC. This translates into CASGTTLAGANVLTF.

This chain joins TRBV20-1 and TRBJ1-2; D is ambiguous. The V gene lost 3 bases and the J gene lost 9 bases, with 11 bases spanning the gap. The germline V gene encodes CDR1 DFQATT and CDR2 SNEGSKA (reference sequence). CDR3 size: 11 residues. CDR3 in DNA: TGCAGTGCTAGTTCCGGTGGTCGCTACACCTTC. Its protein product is CSASSGGRYTF.

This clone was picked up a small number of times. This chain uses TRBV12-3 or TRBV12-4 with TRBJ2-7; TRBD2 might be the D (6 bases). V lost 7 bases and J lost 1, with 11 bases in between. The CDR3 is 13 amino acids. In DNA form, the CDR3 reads TGTGCCAGCACCCTGAGCGGGTCCTACGAGCAGTACTTC. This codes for CASTLSGSYEQYF.

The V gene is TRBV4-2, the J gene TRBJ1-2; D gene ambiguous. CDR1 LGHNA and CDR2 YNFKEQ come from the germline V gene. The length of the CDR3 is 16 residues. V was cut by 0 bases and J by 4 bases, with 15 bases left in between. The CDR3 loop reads CASSQDPSGTAYGYTF. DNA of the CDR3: TGTGCCAGCAGCCAAGATCCGAGCGGCACGGCCTATGGCTACACCTTC.

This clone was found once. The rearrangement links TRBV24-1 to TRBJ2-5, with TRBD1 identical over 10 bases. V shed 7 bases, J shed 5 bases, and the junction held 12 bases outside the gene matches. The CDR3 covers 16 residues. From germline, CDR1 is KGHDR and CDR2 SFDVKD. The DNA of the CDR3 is TGTGCCACCAGCTCTACGCGGGACAGGGGCCGGGAGACCCAGTACTTC. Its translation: CATSSTRDRGRETQYF.

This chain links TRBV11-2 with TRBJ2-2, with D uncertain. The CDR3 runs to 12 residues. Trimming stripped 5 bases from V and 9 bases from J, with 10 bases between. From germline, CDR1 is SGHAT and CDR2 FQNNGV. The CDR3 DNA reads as TGTGCCAGCAGCCAGTGTCCGTGGGAGCTGTTTTTT. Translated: CASSQCPWELFF.

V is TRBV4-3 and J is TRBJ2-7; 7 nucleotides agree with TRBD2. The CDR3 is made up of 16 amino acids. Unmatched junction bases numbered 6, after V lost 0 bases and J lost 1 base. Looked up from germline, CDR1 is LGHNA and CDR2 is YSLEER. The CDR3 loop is CASSQEPGGGSYEQYF. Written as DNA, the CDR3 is TGCGCCAGCAGCCAAGAGCCGGGGGGTGGATCCTACGAGCAGTACTTC.

The CDR3 spells CASKVTSGAYNEQFF. CDR3 nucleotides: TGTGCCAGTAAGGTTACTAGCGGGGCGTACAATGAGCAGTTCTTC. The chain is built from TRBV19 and TRBJ2-1, with 10 bases fitting TRBD2. The CDR3 loop spans 15 amino acids. CDR1 and CDR2 from the germline V gene are LNHDA and SQIVND (reference sequence). The J segment lost 4 bases and the V segment lost 7 bases, leaving 7 bases of the junction unmatched.

The CDR3 DNA sequence: TGTGCCAGCAGCTTATCCCAGGGTCCCACTGAAGCTTTCTTT. It is translated as CASSLSQGPTEAFF. The chain employs TRBV7-9 and TRBJ1-1; D is possibly TRBD1 (5 bases). V was cut by 2 bases and J by 4 bases, with 11 bases left in between. Germline V gene data show CDR1 as SEHNR and CDR2 as FQNEAQ (reference sequence). The length of the CDR3 is 14 residues.

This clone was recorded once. As DNA, the CDR3 is TGTGCCAGCAGCAACACAGGGGTAGATACGCAGTATTTT. This encodes CASSNTGVDTQYF. This rearrangement joins TRBV5-4 to TRBJ2-3; 7 positions match TRBD1. The germline CDR1 and CDR2 sequences are SGHNT and YYREEE (reference sequence). V lost 4 bases and J lost 5; bases outside the gene matches: 4. The CDR3 length is 13 residues. Supplemented by reference TRBV5-4 and TRBJ2-3, the full variable domain reads ETGVTQSPTHLIKTRGQQVTLRCSSQSGHNTVSWYQQALGQGPQFIFQYYREEENGRGNFPPRFSGLQFPNYSSELNVNALELDDSALYLCASSNTGVDTQYFGPGTRLTVL.

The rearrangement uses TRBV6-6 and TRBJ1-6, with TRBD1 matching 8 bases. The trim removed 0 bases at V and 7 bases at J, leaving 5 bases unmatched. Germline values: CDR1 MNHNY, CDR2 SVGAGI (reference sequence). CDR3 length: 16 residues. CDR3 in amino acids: CASSYSGTGGNSPLHF. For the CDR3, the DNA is TGTGCCAGCAGTTACTCAGGCACAGGGGGAAATTCACCCCTCCACTTT.

CDR3 loop: CASSILAGGPSTGEQFF. The CDR3 DNA follows: TGTGCCAGTAGTATACTAGCGGGGGGGCCGTCAACGGGTGAGCAGTTCTTC. This chain connects TRBV19 to TRBJ2-1; TRBD2 matches 12 bases. The J segment lost 9 bases and the V segment lost 2 bases, leaving 11 bases of the junction unmatched. The germline gives CDR1 LNHDA, CDR2 SQIVND (reference sequence). The CDR3 totals 17 residues. The variable domain in full, with the rest retrieved from reference TRBV19 and TRBJ2-1, is DGGITQSPKYLFRKEGQNVTLSCEQNLNHDAMYWYRQDPGQGLRLIYYSQIVNDFQKGDIAEGYSVSREKKESFPLTVTSAQKNPTAFYLCASSILAGGPSTGEQFFGPGTRLTVL.

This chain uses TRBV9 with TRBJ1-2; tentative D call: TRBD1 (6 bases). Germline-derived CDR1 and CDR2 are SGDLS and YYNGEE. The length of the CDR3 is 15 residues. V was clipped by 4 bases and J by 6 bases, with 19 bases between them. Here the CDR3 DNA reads TGTGCCAGCAGCCCATCGTACAACAGGGACGATGGCTACACCTTC. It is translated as CASSPSYNRDDGYTF.

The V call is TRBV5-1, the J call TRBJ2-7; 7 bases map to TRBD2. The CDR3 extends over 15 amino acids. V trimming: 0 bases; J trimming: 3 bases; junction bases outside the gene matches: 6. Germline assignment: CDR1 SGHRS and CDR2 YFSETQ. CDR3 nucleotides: TGCGCCAGCAGCTTGGCAGGCGGGAGTAGCTACGAGCAGTACTTC. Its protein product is CASSLAGGSSYEQYF. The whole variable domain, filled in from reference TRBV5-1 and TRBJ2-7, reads KAGVTQTPRYLIKTRGQQVTLSCSPISGHRSVSWYQQTPGQGLQFLFEYFSETQRNKGNFPGRFSGRQFSNSRSEMNVSTLELGDSALYLCASSLAGGSSYEQYFGPGTRLTVT.

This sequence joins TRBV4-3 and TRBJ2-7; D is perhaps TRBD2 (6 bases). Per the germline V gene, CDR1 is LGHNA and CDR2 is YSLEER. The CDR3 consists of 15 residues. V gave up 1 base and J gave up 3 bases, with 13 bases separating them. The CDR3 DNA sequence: TGCGCCAGCAGCCAAGGAGTAGCGGCTAACTACGAGCAGTACTTC. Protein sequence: CASSQGVAANYEQYF.

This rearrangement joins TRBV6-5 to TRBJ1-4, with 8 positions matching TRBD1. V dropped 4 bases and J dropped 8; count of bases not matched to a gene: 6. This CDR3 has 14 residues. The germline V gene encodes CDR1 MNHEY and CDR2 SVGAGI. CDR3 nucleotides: TGTGCCAGCAGTTCGGGACAGGATGGGGAAAAACTGTTTTTT. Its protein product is CASSSGQDGEKLFF.